The 11 T cell receptor beta chains below come from one sample, sequenced in a study of blood T cell repertoires in COVID-19 (dated by TCRdb to the early 2020s). To prepare the library, the immunoSEQ multiplex PCR assay was applied. Not all clones reach the TCRdb copy of this immuneACCESS table, which keeps in-frame sequences only. Checked studies attribute under half of the gap to unresolved V genes and leave the rest unexplained. Counted in this sample were a few hundred thousand clones; around 90% of them appeared once. The ten biggest clones cover 0.94% of the sample. The sample taken for sequencing was peripheral blood. The origin of the receptors is a middle-aged woman who had recovered from COVID-19.

The table lists this clone with a count of one. This chain uses TRBV29-1 with TRBJ2-3; D not certain. Trimming took 8 bases from V and 0 from J, leaving 18 bases between them. CDR3 length equals 15 residues. Germline V gene sequence: CDR1 SQVTM, CDR2 ANQGSEA. CDR3 DNA sequence: TGCAGCCAAAAGAGAGCGCAGCCTAGCACAGATACGCAGTATTTT. Encoded protein: CSQKRAQPSTDTQYF.

The chain employs TRBV27 and TRBJ1-1; 12 nucleotides align to TRBD1. Germline V gene sequence: CDR1 MNHEY, CDR2 SMNVEV (reference sequence). The CDR3 contains 20 residues. V was pared by 7 bases and J by 3 bases, with 21 bases of the junction left unmatched. CDR3 sequence: CASTPGTGGAYEHRHTEAFF. The CDR3 bases are TGTGCCAGCACCCCGGGGACAGGGGGCGCGTATGAACACCGTCACACTGAAGCTTTCTTT.

This sequence joins TRBV14 and TRBJ2-1, with 13 positions matching TRBD2. After removal of 4 bases from V and 9 bases from J, the junction contained 6 bases not matched to a gene. The V gene's germline CDR1 is SGHDN and CDR2 FVKESK. The CDR3 loop spans 15 amino acids. The CDR3 DNA reads as TGTGCCAGCAGCCGACTAGCGGGAGGAATCGGTGAGCAGTTCTTC. Translation: CASSRLAGGIGEQFF.

Here the CDR3 DNA reads TGCAGCGCCCGGGACAGGGATTACGATGAGCAGTTCTTC. This translates into CSARDRDYDEQFF. This chain connects TRBV29-1 to TRBJ2-1; 9 positions match TRBD1. J gave up 8 bases and V 7 bases, and 9 bases lay outside the gene matches. This CDR3 has 13 residues. Germline V lookup: CDR1 SQVTM, CDR2 ANQGSEA.

The chain combines TRBV28 with TRBJ2-7; D is perhaps TRBD1 (6 bases). Between the trimmed V and J ends, which lost 6 bases and 0 bases, there was a span of 12 bases. The CDR3 runs 14 residues. Germline-derived CDR1 and CDR2 are MDHEN and SYDVKM. The CDR3 nucleotides read TGTGCCAGCAGACCGCCGACAGGCTCCTACGAGCAGTACTTC. This encodes CASRPPTGSYEQYF. The entire variable domain, with the rest obtained from reference TRBV28 and TRBJ2-7, is as follows: DVKVTQSSRYLVKRTGEKVFLECVQDMDHENMFWYRQDPGLGLRLIYFSYDVKMKEKGDIPEGYSVSREKKERFSLILESASTNQTSMYLCASRPPTGSYEQYFGPGTRLTVT.

This clone has only a few counts. The V and J genes are TRBV5-1 and TRBJ2-7, with 8 bases aligning to TRBD1. The V gene's germline CDR1 is SGHRS and CDR2 YFSETQ. Germline trimming cut 3 bases from V and 0 bases from J; bases unmatched to any gene: 14. CDR3 length: 18 residues. The CDR3 DNA sequence: TGCGCCAGCAGCTCAACACCCCGGGACAGGTCCGGCTCCTACGAGCAGTACTTC. Translation: CASSSTPRDRSGSYEQYF.

Points on this clone: Other nucleotide sequences from this sample produce the same CDR3. The chain is built from TRBV7-2 and TRBJ2-1; 9 bases are shared with TRBD2. Germline CDR1 is SGHTA and CDR2 is FQGNSA. The CDR3 is 15 amino acids. The ends lost 1 base at V and 7 bases at J; junction bases unmatched: 5. CDR3: CASSLVAGVGNEQFF. The CDR3 coding sequence is TGTGCCAGCAGCTTAGTAGCGGGAGTGGGAAATGAGCAGTTCTTC.

This chain joins TRBV27 and TRBJ1-5; 10 bases align to TRBD1. The CDR3 is 15 residues long. Germline V gives CDR1 MNHEY, CDR2 SMNVEV (reference sequence). Trimming took 5 bases from V and 6 from J; bases not matched to a gene: 7. The CDR3 protein is CASSTGTGAGQPQHF. The DNA of the CDR3 is TGTGCCAGCAGTACCGGGACAGGGGCCGGTCAGCCCCAGCATTTT.

This chain connects TRBV6-5 to TRBJ1-5; D may be TRBD1 (5 bases). This CDR3 contains 15 residues. Germline assignment: CDR1 MNHEY and CDR2 SVGAGI. V lost 5 bases, J lost 0 bases, and 11 bases lay in between. The CDR3 bases are TGTGCCAGCAGTACACAGGATAATAGCAATCAGCCCCAGCATTTT. This translates into CASSTQDNSNQPQHF.

The table lists this clone with a count of one. The chain couples TRBV7-6 to TRBJ2-1; tentatively, D is TRBD2 (6 bases). Germline assignment: CDR1 SGHVS and CDR2 FNYEAQ. This CDR3 is 15 amino acids long. V gave up 2 bases and J gave up 8 bases, with 16 bases separating them. The CDR3 nucleotides are TGTGCCAGCAGCTTACGGGACTGGCCCCCGGATGAGCAGTTCTTC. Protein: CASSLRDWPPDEQFF.

The chain combines TRBV29-1 with TRBJ1-1; no definite D call. The germline V gene has CDR1 SQVTM and CDR2 ANQGSEA. V was shortened by 2 bases and J by 7 bases, with 14 bases between the two germline ends. The CDR3 is made up of 13 amino acids. The CDR3 region is CSVESSVFGEAFF. In DNA form, the CDR3 reads TGCAGCGTTGAATCCTCGGTATTCGGTGAAGCTTTCTTT.